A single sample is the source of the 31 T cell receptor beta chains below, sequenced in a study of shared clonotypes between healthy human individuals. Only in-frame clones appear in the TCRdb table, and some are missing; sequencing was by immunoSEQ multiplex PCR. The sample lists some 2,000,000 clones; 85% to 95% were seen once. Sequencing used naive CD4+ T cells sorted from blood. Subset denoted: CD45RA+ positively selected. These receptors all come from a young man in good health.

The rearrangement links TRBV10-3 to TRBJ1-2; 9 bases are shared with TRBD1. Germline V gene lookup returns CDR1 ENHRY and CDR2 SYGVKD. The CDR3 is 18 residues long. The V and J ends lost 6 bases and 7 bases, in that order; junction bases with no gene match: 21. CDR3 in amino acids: CAISLSGDRVISSGGYTF. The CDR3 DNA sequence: TGTGCCATCAGCCTCTCCGGGGACAGGGTAATCTCTAGCGGTGGCTACACCTTC.

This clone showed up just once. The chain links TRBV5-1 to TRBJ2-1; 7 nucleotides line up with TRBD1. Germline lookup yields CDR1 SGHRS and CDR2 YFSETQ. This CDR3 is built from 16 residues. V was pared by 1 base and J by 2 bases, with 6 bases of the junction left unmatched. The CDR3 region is CASSLPRDSPYNEQFF. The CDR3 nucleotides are TGCGCCAGCAGCTTGCCTCGGGACAGTCCCTACAATGAGCAGTTCTTC.

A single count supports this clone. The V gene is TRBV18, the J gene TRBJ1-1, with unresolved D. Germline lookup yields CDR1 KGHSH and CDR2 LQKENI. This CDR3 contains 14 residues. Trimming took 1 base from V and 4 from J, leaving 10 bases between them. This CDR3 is CASSPRGDGTEAFF. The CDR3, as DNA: TGTGCCAGCTCACCACGGGGAGACGGCACTGAAGCTTTCTTT.

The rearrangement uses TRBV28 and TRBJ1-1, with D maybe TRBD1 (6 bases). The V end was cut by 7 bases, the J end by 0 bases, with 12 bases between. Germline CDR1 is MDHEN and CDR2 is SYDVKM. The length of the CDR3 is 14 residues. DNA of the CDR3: TGTGCCAGCATTACCGGGACATTGAACACTGAAGCTTTCTTT. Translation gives CASITGTLNTEAFF.

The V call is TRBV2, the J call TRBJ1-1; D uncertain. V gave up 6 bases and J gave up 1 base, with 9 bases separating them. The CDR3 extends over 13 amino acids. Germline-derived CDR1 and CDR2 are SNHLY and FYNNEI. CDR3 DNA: TGTGCCAGCAGGTCCCAGCAGAACACTGAAGCTTTCTTT. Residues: CASRSQQNTEAFF.

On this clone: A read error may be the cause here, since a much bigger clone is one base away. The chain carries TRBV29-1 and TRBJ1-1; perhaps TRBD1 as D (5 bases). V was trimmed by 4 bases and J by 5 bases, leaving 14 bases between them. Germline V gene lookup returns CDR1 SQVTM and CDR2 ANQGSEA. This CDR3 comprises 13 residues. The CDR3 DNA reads TGCAGCGTTGGAAGACAGATTCGGACTGAAGCTTTCTTT. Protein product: CSVGRQIRTEAFF.

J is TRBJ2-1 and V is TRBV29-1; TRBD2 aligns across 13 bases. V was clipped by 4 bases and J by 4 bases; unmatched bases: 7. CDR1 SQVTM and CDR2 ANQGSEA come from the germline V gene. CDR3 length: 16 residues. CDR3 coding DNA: TGCAGCGTTGGGCGACTAGCGGGGGGTCCTTACAATGAGCAGTTCTTC. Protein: CSVGRLAGGPYNEQFF.

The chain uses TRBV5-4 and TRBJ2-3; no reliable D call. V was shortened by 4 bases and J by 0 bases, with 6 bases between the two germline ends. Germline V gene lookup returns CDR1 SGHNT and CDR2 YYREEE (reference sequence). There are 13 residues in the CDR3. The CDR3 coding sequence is TGTGCCAGCAGCGTACCCAGCACAGATACGCAGTATTTT. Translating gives CASSVPSTDTQYF.

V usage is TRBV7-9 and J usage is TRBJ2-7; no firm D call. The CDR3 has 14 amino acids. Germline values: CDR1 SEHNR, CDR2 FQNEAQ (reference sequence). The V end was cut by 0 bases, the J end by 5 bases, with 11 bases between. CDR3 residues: CASSLAVVVNEQYF. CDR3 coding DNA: TGTGCCAGCAGCTTAGCTGTCGTCGTCAACGAGCAGTACTTC.

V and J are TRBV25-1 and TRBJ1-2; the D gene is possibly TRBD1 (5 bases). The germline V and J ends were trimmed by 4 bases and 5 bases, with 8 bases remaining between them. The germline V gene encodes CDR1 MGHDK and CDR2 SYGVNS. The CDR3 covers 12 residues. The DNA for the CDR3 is TGTGCCAGCAGTGTGGACACTTATGGCTACACCTTC. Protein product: CASSVDTYGYTF.

The chain's CDR3 is CASRGSWRSLAYEQYF. In DNA form, the CDR3 reads TGTGCCAGCAGGGGATCCTGGAGGAGTCTGGCCTACGAGCAGTACTTC. This chain links TRBV6-6 with TRBJ2-7; possibly TRBD2 for D (5 bases). V was clipped by 6 bases and J by 2 bases, with 20 bases between them. The CDR3 loop spans 16 amino acids. The germline V gene has CDR1 MNHNY and CDR2 SVGAGI (reference sequence).

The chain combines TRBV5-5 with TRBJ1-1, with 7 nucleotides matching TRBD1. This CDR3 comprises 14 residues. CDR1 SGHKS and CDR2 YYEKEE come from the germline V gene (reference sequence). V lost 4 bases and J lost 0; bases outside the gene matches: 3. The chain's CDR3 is CASSKTGMNTEAFF. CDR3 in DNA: TGTGCCAGCAGCAAGACAGGGATGAACACTGAAGCTTTCTTT.

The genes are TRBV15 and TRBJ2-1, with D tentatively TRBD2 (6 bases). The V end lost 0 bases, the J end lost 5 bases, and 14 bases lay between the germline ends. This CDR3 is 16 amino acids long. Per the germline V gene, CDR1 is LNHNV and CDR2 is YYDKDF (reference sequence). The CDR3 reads CATSREGGTGNNEQFF. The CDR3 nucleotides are TGTGCCACCAGCAGAGAGGGGGGAACCGGGAACAATGAGCAGTTCTTC.

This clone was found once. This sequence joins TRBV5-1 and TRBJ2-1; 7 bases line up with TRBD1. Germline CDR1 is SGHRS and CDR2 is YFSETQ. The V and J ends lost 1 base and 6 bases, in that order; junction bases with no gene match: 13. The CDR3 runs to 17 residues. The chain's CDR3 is CASSLLMGTENPNEQFF. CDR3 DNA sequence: TGCGCCAGCAGCTTGCTTATGGGGACAGAAAACCCCAATGAGCAGTTCTTC.

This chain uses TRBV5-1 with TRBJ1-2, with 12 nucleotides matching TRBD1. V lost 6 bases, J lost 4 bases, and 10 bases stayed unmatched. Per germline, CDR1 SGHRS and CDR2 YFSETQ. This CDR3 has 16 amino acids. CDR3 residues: CASNKGQGAVGYGYTF. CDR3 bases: TGCGCCAGCAATAAGGGACAGGGGGCGGTTGGCTATGGCTACACCTTC.

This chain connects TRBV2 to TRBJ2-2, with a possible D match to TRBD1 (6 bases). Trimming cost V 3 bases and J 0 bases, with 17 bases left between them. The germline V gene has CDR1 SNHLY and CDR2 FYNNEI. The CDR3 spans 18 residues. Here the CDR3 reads CASSEYLTRGSNTGELFF. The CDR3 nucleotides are TGTGCCAGCAGTGAGTATCTCACCAGGGGCTCGAACACCGGGGAGCTGTTTTTT.

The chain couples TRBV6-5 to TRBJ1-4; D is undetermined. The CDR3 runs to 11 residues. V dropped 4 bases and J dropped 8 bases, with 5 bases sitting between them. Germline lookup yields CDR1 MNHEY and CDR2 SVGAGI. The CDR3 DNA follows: TGTGCCAGCAGTTCCGGGGAAAAACTGTTTTTT. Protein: CASSSGEKLFF.

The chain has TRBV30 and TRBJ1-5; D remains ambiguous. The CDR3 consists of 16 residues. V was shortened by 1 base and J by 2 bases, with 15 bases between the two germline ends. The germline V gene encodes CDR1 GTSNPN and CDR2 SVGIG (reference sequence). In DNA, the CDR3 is TGTGCCTGGAGTGGACGTAAGGAGGAGGGCAATCAGCCCCAGCATTTT. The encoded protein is CAWSGRKEEGNQPQHF.

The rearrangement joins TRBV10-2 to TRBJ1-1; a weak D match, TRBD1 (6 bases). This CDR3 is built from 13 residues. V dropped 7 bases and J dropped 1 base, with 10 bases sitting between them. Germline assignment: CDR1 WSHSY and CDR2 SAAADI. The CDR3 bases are TGCGCCAGCACTACGGGACAGAACACTGAAGCTTTCTTT. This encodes CASTTGQNTEAFF.

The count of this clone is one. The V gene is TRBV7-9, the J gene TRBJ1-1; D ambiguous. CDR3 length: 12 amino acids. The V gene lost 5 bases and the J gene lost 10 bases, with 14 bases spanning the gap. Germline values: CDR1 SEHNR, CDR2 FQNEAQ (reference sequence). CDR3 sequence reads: CASSDTLLGAFF. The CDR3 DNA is TGTGCCAGCAGCGATACCCTCCTAGGAGCTTTCTTT.

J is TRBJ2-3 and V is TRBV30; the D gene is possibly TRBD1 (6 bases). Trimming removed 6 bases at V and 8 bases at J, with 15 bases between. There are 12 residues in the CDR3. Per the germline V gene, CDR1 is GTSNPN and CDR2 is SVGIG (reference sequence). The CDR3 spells CACKKLDSTQYF. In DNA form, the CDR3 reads TGTGCCTGCAAAAAATTGGACAGTACGCAGTATTTT.

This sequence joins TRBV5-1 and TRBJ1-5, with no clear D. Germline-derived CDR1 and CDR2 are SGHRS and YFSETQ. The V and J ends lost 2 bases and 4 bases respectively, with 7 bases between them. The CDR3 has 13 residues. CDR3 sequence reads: CASSLGFNQPQHF. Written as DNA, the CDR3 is TGCGCCAGCAGCTTAGGCTTTAATCAGCCCCAGCATTTT.

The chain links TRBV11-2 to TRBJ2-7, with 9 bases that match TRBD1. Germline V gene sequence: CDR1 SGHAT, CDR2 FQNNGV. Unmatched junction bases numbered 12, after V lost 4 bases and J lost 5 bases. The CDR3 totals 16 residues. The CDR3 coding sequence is TGTGCCAGCAGCTCCGGCCGGGACAGGGCTTCACACGAGCAGTACTTC. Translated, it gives CASSSGRDRASHEQYF.

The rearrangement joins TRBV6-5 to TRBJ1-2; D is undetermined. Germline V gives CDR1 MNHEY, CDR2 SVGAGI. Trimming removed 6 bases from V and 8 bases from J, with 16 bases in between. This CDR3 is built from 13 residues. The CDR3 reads CASSLGVPGGYTF. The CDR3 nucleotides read TGTGCCAGCAGCCTTGGCGTGCCCGGAGGCTACACCTTC.

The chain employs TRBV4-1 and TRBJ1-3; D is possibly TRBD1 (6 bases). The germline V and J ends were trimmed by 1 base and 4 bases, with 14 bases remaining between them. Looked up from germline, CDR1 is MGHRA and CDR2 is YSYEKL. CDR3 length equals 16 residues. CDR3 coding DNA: TGCGCCAGCAGCCAAGGTCGACAGGCTACAGGAAACACCATATATTTT. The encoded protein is CASSQGRQATGNTIYF.

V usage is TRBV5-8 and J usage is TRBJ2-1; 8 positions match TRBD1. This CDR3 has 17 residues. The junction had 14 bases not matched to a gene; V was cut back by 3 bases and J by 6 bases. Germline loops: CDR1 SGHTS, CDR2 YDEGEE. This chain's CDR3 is CASSSEIGQGGFNEQFF. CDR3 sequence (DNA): TGTGCCAGCAGCTCCGAGATTGGACAGGGTGGTTTCAATGAGCAGTTCTTC.

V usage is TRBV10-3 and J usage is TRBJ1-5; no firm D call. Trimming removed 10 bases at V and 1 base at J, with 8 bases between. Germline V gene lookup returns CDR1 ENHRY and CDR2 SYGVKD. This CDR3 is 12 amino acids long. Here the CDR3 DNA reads TGTGCCACAAAGACGAGCAATCAGCCCCAGCATTTT. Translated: CATKTSNQPQHF.

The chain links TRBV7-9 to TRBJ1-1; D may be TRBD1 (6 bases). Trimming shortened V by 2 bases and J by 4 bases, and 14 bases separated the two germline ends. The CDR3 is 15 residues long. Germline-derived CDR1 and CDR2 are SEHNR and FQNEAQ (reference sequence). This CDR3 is CASSLPQGPFTEAFF. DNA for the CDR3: TGTGCCAGCAGCTTACCACAGGGCCCGTTCACTGAAGCTTTCTTT.

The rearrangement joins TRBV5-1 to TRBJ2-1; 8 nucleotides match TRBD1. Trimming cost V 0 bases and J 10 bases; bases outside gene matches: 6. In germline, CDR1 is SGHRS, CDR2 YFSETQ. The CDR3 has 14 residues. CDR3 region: CASSLARTGFEQFF. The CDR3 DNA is TGCGCCAGCAGCTTGGCCAGGACAGGGTTCGAGCAGTTCTTC.

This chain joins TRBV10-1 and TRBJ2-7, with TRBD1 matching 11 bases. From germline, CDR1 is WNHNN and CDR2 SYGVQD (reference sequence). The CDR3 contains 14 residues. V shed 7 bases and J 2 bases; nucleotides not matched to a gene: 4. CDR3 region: CASNPGQGAYEQYF. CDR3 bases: TGCGCCAGCAATCCGGGACAGGGGGCCTACGAGCAGTACTTC.

CDR3 coding DNA: TGCGCCAGCAGCTTGGAAGGGGGCCCACCCGGGGAGCAGTACTTC. As protein: CASSLEGGPPGEQYF. This chain uses TRBV5-1 with TRBJ2-7, with TRBD1 matching 7 bases. V dropped 0 bases and J dropped 7; count of bases not matched to a gene: 10. The germline gives CDR1 SGHRS, CDR2 YFSETQ. The CDR3 contains 15 residues.